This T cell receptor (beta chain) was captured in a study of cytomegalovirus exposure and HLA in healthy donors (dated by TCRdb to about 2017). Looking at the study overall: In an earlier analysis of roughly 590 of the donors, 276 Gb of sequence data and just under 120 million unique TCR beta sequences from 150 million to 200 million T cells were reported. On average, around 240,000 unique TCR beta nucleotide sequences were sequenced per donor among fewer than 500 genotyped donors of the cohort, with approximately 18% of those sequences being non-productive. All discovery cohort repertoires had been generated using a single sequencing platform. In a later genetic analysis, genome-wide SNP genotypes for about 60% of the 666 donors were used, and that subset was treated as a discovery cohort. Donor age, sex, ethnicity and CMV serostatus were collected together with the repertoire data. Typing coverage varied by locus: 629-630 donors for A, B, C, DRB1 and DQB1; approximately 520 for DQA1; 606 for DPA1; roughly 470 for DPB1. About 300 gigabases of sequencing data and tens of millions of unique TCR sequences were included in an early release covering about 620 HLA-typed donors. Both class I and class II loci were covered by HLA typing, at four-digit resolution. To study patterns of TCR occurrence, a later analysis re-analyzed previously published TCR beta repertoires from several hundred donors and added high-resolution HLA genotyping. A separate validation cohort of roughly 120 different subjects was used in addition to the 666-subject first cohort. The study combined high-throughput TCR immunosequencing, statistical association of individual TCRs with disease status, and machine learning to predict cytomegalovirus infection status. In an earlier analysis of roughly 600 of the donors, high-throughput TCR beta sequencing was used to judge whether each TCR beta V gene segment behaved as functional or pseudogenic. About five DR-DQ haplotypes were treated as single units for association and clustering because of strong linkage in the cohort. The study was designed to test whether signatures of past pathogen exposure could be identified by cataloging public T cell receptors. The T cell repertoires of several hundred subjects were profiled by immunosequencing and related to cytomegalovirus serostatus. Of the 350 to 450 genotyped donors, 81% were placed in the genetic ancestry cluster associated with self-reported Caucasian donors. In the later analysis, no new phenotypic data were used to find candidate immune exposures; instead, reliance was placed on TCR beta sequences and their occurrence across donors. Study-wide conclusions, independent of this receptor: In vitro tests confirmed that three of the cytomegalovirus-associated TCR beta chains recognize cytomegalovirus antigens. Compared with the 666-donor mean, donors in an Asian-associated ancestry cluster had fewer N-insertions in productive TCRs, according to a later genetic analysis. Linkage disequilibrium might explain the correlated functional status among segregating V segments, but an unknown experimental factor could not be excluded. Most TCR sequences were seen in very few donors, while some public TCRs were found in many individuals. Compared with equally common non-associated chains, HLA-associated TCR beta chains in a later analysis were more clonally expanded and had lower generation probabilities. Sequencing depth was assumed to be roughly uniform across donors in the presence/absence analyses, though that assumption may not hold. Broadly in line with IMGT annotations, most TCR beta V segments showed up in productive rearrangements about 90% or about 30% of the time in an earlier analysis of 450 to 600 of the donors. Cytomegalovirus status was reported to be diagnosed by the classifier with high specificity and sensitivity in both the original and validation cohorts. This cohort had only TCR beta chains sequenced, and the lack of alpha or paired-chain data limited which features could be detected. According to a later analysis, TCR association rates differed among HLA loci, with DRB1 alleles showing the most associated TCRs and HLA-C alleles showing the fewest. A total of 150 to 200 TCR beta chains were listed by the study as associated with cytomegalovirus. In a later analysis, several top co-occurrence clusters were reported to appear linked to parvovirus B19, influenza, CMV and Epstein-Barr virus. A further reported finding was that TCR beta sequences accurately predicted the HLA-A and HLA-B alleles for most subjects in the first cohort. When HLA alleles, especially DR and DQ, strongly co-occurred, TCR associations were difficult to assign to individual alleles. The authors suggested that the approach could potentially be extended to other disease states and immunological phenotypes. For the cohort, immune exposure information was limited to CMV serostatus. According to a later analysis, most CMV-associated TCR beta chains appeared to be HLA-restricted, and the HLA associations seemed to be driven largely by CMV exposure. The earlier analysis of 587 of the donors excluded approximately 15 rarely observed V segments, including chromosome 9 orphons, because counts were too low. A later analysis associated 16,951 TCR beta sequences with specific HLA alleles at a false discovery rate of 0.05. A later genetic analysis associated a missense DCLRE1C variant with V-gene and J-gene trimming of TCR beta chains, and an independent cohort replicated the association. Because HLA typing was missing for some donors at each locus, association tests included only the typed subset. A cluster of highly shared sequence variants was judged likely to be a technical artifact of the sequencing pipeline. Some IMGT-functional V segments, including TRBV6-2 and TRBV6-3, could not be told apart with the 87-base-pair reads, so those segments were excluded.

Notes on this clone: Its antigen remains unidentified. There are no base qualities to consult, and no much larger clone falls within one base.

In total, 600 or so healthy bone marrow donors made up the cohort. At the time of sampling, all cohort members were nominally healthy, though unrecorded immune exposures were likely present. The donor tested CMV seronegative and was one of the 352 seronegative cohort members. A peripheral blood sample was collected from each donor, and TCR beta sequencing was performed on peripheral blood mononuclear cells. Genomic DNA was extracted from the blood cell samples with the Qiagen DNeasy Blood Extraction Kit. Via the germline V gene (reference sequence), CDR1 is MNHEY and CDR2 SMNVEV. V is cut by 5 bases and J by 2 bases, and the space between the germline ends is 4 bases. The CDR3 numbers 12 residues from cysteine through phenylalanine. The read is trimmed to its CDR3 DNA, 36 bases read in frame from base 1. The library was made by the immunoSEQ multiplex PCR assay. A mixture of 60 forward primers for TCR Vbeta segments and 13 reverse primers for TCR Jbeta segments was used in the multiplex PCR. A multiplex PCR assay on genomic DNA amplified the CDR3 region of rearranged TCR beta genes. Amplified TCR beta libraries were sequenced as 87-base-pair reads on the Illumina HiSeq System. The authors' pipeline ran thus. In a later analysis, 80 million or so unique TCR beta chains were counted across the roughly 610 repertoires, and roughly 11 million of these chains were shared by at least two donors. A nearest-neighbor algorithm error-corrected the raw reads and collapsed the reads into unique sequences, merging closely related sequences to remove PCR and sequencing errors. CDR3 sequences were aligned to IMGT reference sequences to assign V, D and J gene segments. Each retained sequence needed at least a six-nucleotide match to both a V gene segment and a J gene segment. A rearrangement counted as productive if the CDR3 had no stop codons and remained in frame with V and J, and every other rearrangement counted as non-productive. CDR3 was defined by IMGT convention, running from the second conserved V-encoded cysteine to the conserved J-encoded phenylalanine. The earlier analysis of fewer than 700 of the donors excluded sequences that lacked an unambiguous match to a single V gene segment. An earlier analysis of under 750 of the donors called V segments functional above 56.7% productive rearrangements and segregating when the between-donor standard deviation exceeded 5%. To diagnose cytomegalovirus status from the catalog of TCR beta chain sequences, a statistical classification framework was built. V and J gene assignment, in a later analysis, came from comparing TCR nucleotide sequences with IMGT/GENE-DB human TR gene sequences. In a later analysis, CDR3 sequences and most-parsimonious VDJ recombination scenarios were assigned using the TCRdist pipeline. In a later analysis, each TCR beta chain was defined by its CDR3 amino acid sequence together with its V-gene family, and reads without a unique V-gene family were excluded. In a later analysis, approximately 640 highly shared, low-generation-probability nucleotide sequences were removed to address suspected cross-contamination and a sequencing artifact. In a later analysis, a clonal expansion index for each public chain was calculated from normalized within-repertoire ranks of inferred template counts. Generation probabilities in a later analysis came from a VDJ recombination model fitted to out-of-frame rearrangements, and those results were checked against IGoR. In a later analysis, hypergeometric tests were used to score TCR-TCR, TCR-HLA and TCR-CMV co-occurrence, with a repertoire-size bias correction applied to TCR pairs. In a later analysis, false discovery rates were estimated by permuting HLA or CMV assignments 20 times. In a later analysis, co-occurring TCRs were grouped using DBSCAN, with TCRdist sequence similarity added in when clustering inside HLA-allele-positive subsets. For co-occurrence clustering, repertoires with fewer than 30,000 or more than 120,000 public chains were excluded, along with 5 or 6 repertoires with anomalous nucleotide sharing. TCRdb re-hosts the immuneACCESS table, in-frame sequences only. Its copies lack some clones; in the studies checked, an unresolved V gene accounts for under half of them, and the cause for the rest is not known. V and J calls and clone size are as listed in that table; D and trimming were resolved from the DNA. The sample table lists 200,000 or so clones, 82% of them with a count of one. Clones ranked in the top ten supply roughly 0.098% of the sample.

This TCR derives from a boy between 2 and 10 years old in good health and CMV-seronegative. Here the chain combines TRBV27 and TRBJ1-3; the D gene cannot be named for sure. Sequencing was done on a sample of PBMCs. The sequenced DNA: TGTGCCAGCAGTCTCCCTGGAAACACCATATATTTT. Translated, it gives CASSLPGNTIYF.